This T cell receptor (beta chain) was sequenced in a study of regulatory and conventional T cells in RAG deficiency. Study observations and caveats: In Omenn syndrome, Treg and Tconv repertoires overlapped >75%.

On this clone: Its antigen remains unidentified.

The table came from immunoSEQ multiplex PCR; TCRdb's copy has only in-frame clones and leaves some out. The top ten clones hold roughly half of a sample with approximately 6,100 clones, roughly 92% of them seen once. CDR3 length: 13 residues. V lost 2 bases and J 1 base, leaving 5 bases between the germline ends. CDR1 is MNHEY, CDR2 SMNVEV, per germline (reference sequence). The sample consisted of CD8+ T cells sorted from blood. The receptor was derived from a human donor with RAG deficiency presenting as severe combined immunodeficiency. V is TRBV27 and J is TRBJ1-1; the D is unclear. The CDR3 is CASSLKGNTEAFF. The DNA for the CDR3 is TGTGCCAGCAGTTTAAAGGGGAACACTGAAGCTTTCTTT.